One and the same sample provided the 12 T cell receptor beta chains below, sequenced in a study of blood T cell repertoires in COVID-19 (dated by TCRdb to about 2020). Libraries were made using the immunoSEQ multiplex PCR assay. TCRdb took over this immuneACCESS table, retaining in-frame rearrangements with V and J assigned. Such tables are incomplete; in checked studies, under half of the missing clones stem from an unresolved V gene, and the remainder is unexplained. This sample lists about 51,000 clones; 75% to 90% were detected once. 12% to 15% of the sample rests with the top ten. Sequenced material: peripheral blood. Every receptor here comes from a human donor with acute or convalescent COVID-19. The donor label of this sample is uncertain.

The chain recombines TRBV18 with TRBJ2-6; D gene ambiguous. Per germline, CDR1 KGHSH and CDR2 LQKENI. The V end lost 6 bases, the J end lost 3 bases, and 9 bases lay between the germline ends. The CDR3 length is 14 residues. The CDR3 DNA reads TGTGCCAGCTCTATGAGCTTTGGGGCCAACGTCCTGACTTTC. This sequence encodes CASSMSFGANVLTF.

J is TRBJ2-3 and V is TRBV6-2 or TRBV6-3; D remains ambiguous. V lost 6 bases and J lost 5, with 9 bases in between. The CDR3 extends over 12 amino acids. Per germline, CDR1 MNHEY and CDR2 SVGEGT. The CDR3 coding sequence is TGTGCCAGCAGCCCTTCGGGAGATACGCAGTATTTT. Translation: CASSPSGDTQYF.

V usage is TRBV30 and J usage is TRBJ1-6; D unresolved. Germline lookup yields CDR1 GTSNPN and CDR2 SVGIG (reference sequence). Trimming took off 3 bases at V and 3 bases at J, with 6 bases between the two ends. The CDR3 spans 13 residues. Here the CDR3 reads CAWRWLYNSPLHF. The DNA for the CDR3 is TGTGCCTGGAGGTGGCTCTATAATTCACCCCTCCACTTT.

The chain is built from TRBV5-4 and TRBJ2-3; maybe TRBD2 (6 bases). The CDR3 covers 15 residues. Germline assignment: CDR1 SGHNT and CDR2 YYREEE (reference sequence). Trimming removed 2 bases from V and 1 base from J, with 11 bases in between. As DNA, the CDR3 is TGTGCCAGCAGCTTTTCCGGGACTGGCACAGATACGCAGTATTTT. This sequence encodes CASSFSGTGTDTQYF.

V usage is TRBV28 and J usage is TRBJ2-5; D possibly corresponds to TRBD1 (6 bases). Deletions cut 5 bases from V and 4 bases from J, with 14 bases between. Germline V lookup: CDR1 MDHEN, CDR2 SYDVKM. The CDR3 has 14 residues. The chain's CDR3 is CASSLTGFGETQYF. The CDR3 DNA reads as TGTGCCAGCAGTCTTACAGGGTTTGGAGAGACCCAGTACTTC.

The chain uses TRBV30 and TRBJ1-3; D may be TRBD1 (5 bases). V was trimmed by 0 bases and J by 0 bases, leaving 6 bases between them. This CDR3 spans 14 amino acids. Germline loops: CDR1 GTSNPN, CDR2 SVGIG (reference sequence). CDR3 nucleotides: TGTGCCTGGAGTGTCGGGGGCTCTGGAAACACCATATATTTT. Translated: CAWSVGGSGNTIYF.

V gene TRBV7-8 combines with J gene TRBJ1-2; 8 nucleotides match TRBD1. CDR3 length: 14 amino acids. V shed 4 bases and J 8 bases; nucleotides not matched to a gene: 9. The germline V gene encodes CDR1 SGHVS and CDR2 FQNEAQ. For the CDR3, the DNA is TGTGCCAGCAGCTCGTCCGGACAGGGACCAGGCTACACCTTC. It encodes CASSSSGQGPGYTF.

V gene TRBV7-2 combines with J gene TRBJ1-5; no clear D. V lost 4 bases to trimming and J lost 3 bases, with 16 bases between them. The length of the CDR3 is 16 residues. Germline V CDR1 and CDR2: SGHTA, FQGNSA. The CDR3 region has the DNA TGTGCCAGCAGCTCCGGACTGCGCGGGTCCAATCAGCCCCAGCATTTT. Protein: CASSSGLRGSNQPQHF. Looking up the rest from reference TRBV7-2 and TRBJ1-5 gives the full variable domain: GAGVSQSPSNKVTEKGKDVELRCDPISGHTALYWYRQSLGQGLEFLIYFQGNSAPDKSGLPSDRFSAERTGGSVSTLTIQRTQQEDSAVYLCASSSGLRGSNQPQHFGDGTRLSIL.

The rearrangement uses TRBV27 and TRBJ1-6, with TRBD1 matching 7 bases. The CDR3 is 15 residues long. CDR1 and CDR2 (germline): MNHEY, SMNVEV (reference sequence). The V gene end was trimmed by 6 bases and the J gene end by 0 bases; junction bases not matched to a gene: 2. The chain's CDR3 is CASRGGSSYNSPLHF. The CDR3 nucleotides are TGTGCCAGCAGAGGGGGCAGCTCCTATAATTCACCCCTCCACTTT.

The chain has TRBV19 and TRBJ2-1; maybe TRBD2 (6 bases). CDR1 is LNHDA and CDR2 is SQIVND in the germline V gene (reference sequence). The CDR3 loop spans 13 amino acids. DNA of the CDR3: TGTGCGTCGGGAGACGGATACTACAATGAGCAGTTCTTC. Its translation: CASGDGYYNEQFF. Using reference TRBV19 and TRBJ2-1 for the parts outside the CDR3, the full variable domain is DGGITQSPKYLFRKEGQNVTLSCEQNLNHDAMYWYRQDPGQGLRLIYYSQIVNDFQKGDIAEGYSVSREKKESFPLTVTSAQKNPTAFYLCASGDGYYNEQFFGPGTRLTVL.

This clone was recorded a few times. The genes are TRBV5-4 and TRBJ2-1, with 10 bases identical to TRBD2. The V segment lost 1 base and the J segment 3 bases; nucleotides outside the gene matches: 1. Germline V lookup: CDR1 SGHNT, CDR2 YYREEE (reference sequence). CDR3 length: 15 amino acids. This CDR3 reads CASSLTSGDYNEQFF. CDR3 nucleotides: TGTGCCAGCAGCTTGACTAGCGGGGACTACAATGAGCAGTTCTTC.

This sequence joins TRBV19 and TRBJ2-1; 8 bases line up with TRBD2. Unmatched junction bases numbered 6, after V lost 4 bases and J lost 1 base. The CDR3 extends over 16 amino acids. CDR1 LNHDA and CDR2 SQIVND come from the germline V gene (reference sequence). The CDR3 DNA sequence: TGTGCCAGTAGTACAACTAGCGGAGGATCCTACAATGAGCAGTTCTTC. It codes for CASSTTSGGSYNEQFF. The variable domain in full, completed from reference TRBV19 and TRBJ2-1, reads DGGITQSPKYLFRKEGQNVTLSCEQNLNHDAMYWYRQDPGQGLRLIYYSQIVNDFQKGDIAEGYSVSREKKESFPLTVTSAQKNPTAFYLCASSTTSGGSYNEQFFGPGTRLTVL.